Shown below are 31 T cell receptor beta chains from a single sample sequenced in a study of T cell repertoires in cytomegalovirus infection. TCRdb reprocessed the reads with MiXCR, giving one entry per CDR3 protein. The sample contains about 740,000 distinct CDR3 sequences, about 40% of which appear only once. Sequenced material: PBMCs. These receptors were taken from a human donor in good health (CMV status not recorded). Some clones in this sample may be carry-over from other donors' samples.

This clonotype was detected a few times. The chain joins TRBV19 to TRBJ1-5, with TRBD1 as a possible D gene (6 bases). Germline V lookup: CDR1 LNHDA, CDR2 SQIVND (reference sequence). V was shortened by 4 bases and J by 7 bases, with 14 bases between the two germline ends. The CDR3 covers 14 residues. This chain's CDR3 is CASSSRDTSQPQHF. The CDR3 region has the DNA TGTGCCAGTAGTAGCCGGGACACAAGCCAGCCCCAGCATTTT.

The chain uses TRBV11-2 and TRBJ2-3; TRBD2 matches 7 bases. Germline assignment: CDR1 SGHAT and CDR2 FQNNGV. The CDR3 has 16 residues. Trimming at V came to 5 bases and at J to 5 bases, leaving 13 bases not matched to a gene. The chain's CDR3 is CASSLKRGHRRDTQYF. CDR3 in DNA: TGTGCCAGCAGCCTCAAGCGGGGCCACCGGAGAGATACGCAGTATTTT. Looking up the rest from reference TRBV11-2 and TRBJ2-3 gives the full variable domain: EAGVAQSPRYKIIEKRQSVAFWCNPISGHATLYWYQQILGQGPKLLIQFQNNGVVDDSQLPKDRFSAERLKGVDSTLKIQPAKLEDSAVYLCASSLKRGHRRDTQYFGPGTRLTVL.

CDR3 sequence: CAISEAGGPRDEQFF. CDR3 coding DNA: TGTGCCATCAGTGAGGCGGGAGGGCCCCGGGATGAGCAGTTCTTC. V is TRBV10-3 and J is TRBJ2-1; 9 nucleotides align to TRBD2. The ends lost 2 bases at V and 8 bases at J; junction bases unmatched: 7. This CDR3 has 15 amino acids. Looked up from germline, CDR1 is ENHRY and CDR2 is SYGVKD.

This clonotype was picked up one time. V and J are TRBV29-1 and TRBJ2-7; 11 bases fit TRBD1. The CDR3 sequence is 13 residues long. The germline CDR1 and CDR2 sequences are SQVTM and ANQGSEA. With 4 bases clipped from V and 3 bases from J, the junction kept 2 bases outside the gene matches. Written as DNA, the CDR3 is TGCAGCGTTGGTGGGACAGGGGGCTACGAGCAGTACTTC. Translating gives CSVGGTGGYEQYF.

The J gene is TRBJ1-2, the V gene TRBV7-3; TRBD1 aligns across 10 bases. V was pared by 5 bases and J by 5 bases, with 11 bases of the junction left unmatched. Looked up from germline, CDR1 is SGHTA and CDR2 is FQGTGA. CDR3 size: 16 residues. CDR3 DNA: TGTGCCAGCAGCCCAGGGACAGGGGTCGCGGGATATGGCTACACCTTC. Translation: CASSPGTGVAGYGYTF.

CDR3 nucleotide sequence: TGTGCCAGCAGTTTTTCCTTAACGGGTACTGAAGCTTTCTTT. It encodes CASSFSLTGTEAFF. V is TRBV27 and J is TRBJ1-1, with no clear D. Trimming shortened V by 3 bases and J by 5 bases, and 13 bases separated the two germline ends. Germline values: CDR1 MNHEY, CDR2 SMNVEV (reference sequence). This CDR3 region has 14 residues.

This CDR3 reads CASSQRPVSVSPLHF. DNA of the CDR3: TGTGCCAGCAGCCAACGTCCAGTATCGGTTTCACCCCTCCACTTT. The chain employs TRBV11-2 and TRBJ1-6; no clear D gene. The germline V and J ends were trimmed by 5 bases and 9 bases, with 17 bases remaining between them. The CDR3 totals 15 residues. Germline V lookup: CDR1 SGHAT, CDR2 FQNNGV.

This clonotype has just a few counts. The chain carries TRBV28 and TRBJ2-7, with 8 bases fitting TRBD1. The germline V gene encodes CDR1 MDHEN and CDR2 SYDVKM. J lost 1 base, V lost 4 bases, and 12 bases had no gene match. This CDR3 has 17 amino acids. CDR3 residues: CASSSPRGQGRSYEQYF. The DNA for the CDR3 is TGTGCCAGCAGTTCTCCCCGTGGACAGGGCCGATCCTACGAGCAGTACTTC.

The gene calls are TRBV9 and TRBJ1-1; D remains ambiguous. Germline V gene sequence: CDR1 SGDLS, CDR2 YYNGEE. The CDR3 runs 13 residues. The V gene lost 2 bases and the J gene lost 1 base, with 6 bases spanning the gap. The CDR3 loop reads CASSVEPNTEAFF. The CDR3 DNA reads as TGTGCCAGCAGCGTTGAACCGAACACTGAAGCTTTCTTT.

The chain couples TRBV7-3 to TRBJ2-2, with D possibly matching TRBD2 (5 bases). The CDR3 consists of 14 residues. CDR1 is SGHTA, CDR2 FQGTGA, per germline. V was pared by 11 bases and J by 1 base, with 14 bases between. The CDR3 DNA is TGTGCCTGGACGATTGGAGGGAACACCGGGGAGCTGTTTTTT. Encoded protein: CAWTIGGNTGELFF.

This chain joins TRBV7-9 and TRBJ1-1, with D unclear. The ends were cut back, 4 bases at V and 1 base at J, with 10 bases in the middle. The length of the CDR3 is 14 residues. Germline lookup yields CDR1 SEHNR and CDR2 FQNEAQ (reference sequence). The CDR3 nucleotides read TGTGCCAGCAGCTCCTGGTGGGAGAACACTGAAGCTTTCTTT. The encoded protein is CASSSWWENTEAFF. The whole variable domain, remainder taken from reference TRBV7-9 and TRBJ1-1, is DTGVSQNPRHKITKRGQNVTFRCDPISEHNRLYWYRQTLGQGPEFLTYFQNEAQLEKSRLLSDRFSAERPKGSFSTLEIQRTEQGDSAMYLCASSSWWENTEAFFGQGTRLTVV.

V and J are TRBV5-5 and TRBJ2-7; D uncertain. The germline V gene has CDR1 SGHKS and CDR2 YYEKEE (reference sequence). CDR3 size: 13 residues. V was clipped by 8 bases and J by 2 bases, with 14 bases between them. CDR3 sequence: CASRFGPTYEQYF. CDR3 coding DNA: TGTGCCAGTAGATTTGGGCCTACCTACGAGCAGTACTTC.

This sequence joins TRBV28 and TRBJ1-5, with a tentative D call TRBD1 (5 bases). The CDR3 sequence is 15 residues long. Trimming removed 3 bases at V and 9 bases at J, with 18 bases between. Looked up from germline, CDR1 is MDHEN and CDR2 is SYDVKM. CDR3 sequence (DNA): TGTGCCAGCAGTTTTCAGGGTCGATTGGTGCGGCCCCAGCATTTT. It codes for CASSFQGRLVRPQHF.

This chain uses TRBV24-1 with TRBJ1-2; D may be TRBD1 (5 bases). CDR1 KGHDR and CDR2 SFDVKD come from the germline V gene. CDR3 length equals 15 residues. Trimming took off 4 bases at V and 2 bases at J, with 13 bases between the two ends. The CDR3 loop is CATSDPGLSNYGYTF. Written as DNA, the CDR3 is TGTGCCACCAGTGACCCGGGACTCTCGAACTATGGCTACACCTTC.

J is TRBJ1-1 and V is TRBV7-8, with unresolved D. There are 13 residues in the CDR3. Germline V gives CDR1 SGHVS, CDR2 FQNEAQ. The ends were cut back, 1 base at V and 5 bases at J, with 8 bases in the middle. The CDR3 DNA reads as TGTGCCAGCAGCTTAGGAGAGGTAACTGAAGCTTTCTTT. Its translation is CASSLGEVTEAFF.

The chain joins TRBV6-5 to TRBJ1-1, with TRBD1 as a possible D gene (5 bases). The V gene lost 8 bases and the J gene lost 0 bases, with 13 bases spanning the gap. The CDR3 contains 14 residues. Per the germline V gene, CDR1 is MNHEY and CDR2 is SVGAGI. The CDR3 spells CASAEGVLNTEAFF. In nucleotides, the CDR3 is TGTGCCAGCGCTGAAGGGGTATTGAACACTGAAGCTTTCTTT.

This chain connects TRBV19 to TRBJ2-7; maybe TRBD2 (5 bases). V lost 5 bases and J lost 2, with 10 bases in between. Looked up from germline, CDR1 is LNHDA and CDR2 is SQIVND (reference sequence). The CDR3 is made up of 13 amino acids. CDR3 DNA: TGTGCCAGTAGTGCCACACTAGCCTACGAGCAGTACTTC. Its protein is CASSATLAYEQYF.

The count of this clonotype is one. Since a much larger clone is just one base distant, this may be a read error. The chain combines TRBV7-8 with TRBJ1-5; D call uncertain. The CDR3 totals 18 residues. V was pared by 0 bases and J by 0 bases, with 15 bases between. Germline V gene lookup returns CDR1 SGHVS and CDR2 FQNEAQ. CDR3 bases: TGTGCCAGCAGCTTAGCGCGGGGTGTGATTTATAGCAATCAGCCCCAGCATTTT. This encodes CASSLARGVIYSNQPQHF.

This rearrangement joins TRBV6-6 to TRBJ1-1, with a weak D call TRBD1 (6 bases). Germline values: CDR1 MNHNY, CDR2 SVGAGI (reference sequence). This CDR3 has 14 amino acids. V was cut by 2 bases and J by 3 bases, with 10 bases left in between. In DNA, the CDR3 is TGTGCCAGCAGTTACAACAGGGTTTACACTGAAGCTTTCTTT. Encoded protein: CASSYNRVYTEAFF.

A few counts support this clonotype. V usage is TRBV7-3 and J usage is TRBJ2-3, with 8 bases that match TRBD2. This CDR3 region has 16 residues. Germline trimming cut 2 bases from V and 2 bases from J; bases unmatched to any gene: 6. The germline CDR1 and CDR2 sequences are SGHTA and FQGTGA. CDR3 region: CASSLSAGETTDTQYF. In DNA, the CDR3 is TGTGCCAGCAGCTTATCAGCGGGGGAGACCACAGATACGCAGTATTTT.

This chain joins TRBV12-3 or TRBV12-4 and TRBJ2-7, with D possibly TRBD1 on 5 matching bases. Deletions cut 3 bases from V and 0 bases from J, with 12 bases between. The CDR3 length is 15 residues. The CDR3 DNA sequence: TGTGCCAGCAGTTTTGAAGGGGTCAGCTCCTACGAGCAGTACTTC. Protein product: CASSFEGVSSYEQYF.

The genes are TRBV29-1 and TRBJ2-7; D possibly uses TRBD1 or TRBD2 (6 bases each). The V and J ends lost 3 bases and 6 bases respectively, with 12 bases between them. CDR3 size: 12 residues. Germline V CDR1 and CDR2: SQVTM, ANQGSEA. This CDR3 is CSVDGGGGEQYF. The CDR3 DNA is TGCAGCGTTGACGGTGGAGGGGGCGAGCAGTACTTC.

A note on this clonotype: At one end, the junction sequence differs from germline, possibly due to a read error. The chain carries TRBV7-8 and TRBJ2-1; D is unclear. Germline V gene sequence: CDR1 SGHVS, CDR2 FQNEAQ. The CDR3 extends over 12 amino acids. This CDR3 reads CASSSYNKEQFF. The DNA for the CDR3 is TGTGCCAGCAGCTCCTATAACAAGGAGCAGTTCTTC.

The chain uses TRBV27 and TRBJ2-5, with no clear D. There are 12 residues in the CDR3. CDR1 is MNHEY, CDR2 SMNVEV, per germline (reference sequence). V dropped 4 bases and J dropped 6 bases, with 9 bases sitting between them. CDR3 DNA sequence: TGTGCCAGCAGTTCCCCCCGAAAGACCCAGTACTTC. Amino acid sequence: CASSSPRKTQYF.

The J gene is TRBJ2-1, the V gene TRBV29-1, with D uncertain. Germline CDR1 and CDR2: SQVTM and ANQGSEA. V was trimmed by 5 bases and J by 0 bases, leaving 8 bases between them. CDR3 length: 13 amino acids. DNA of the CDR3: TGCAGCGTTTTGGGTAGCTCCTACAATGAGCAGTTCTTC. Residues: CSVLGSSYNEQFF.

This clonotype was seen only a few times. The chain links TRBV7-3 to TRBJ2-7; perhaps D is TRBD1 or TRBD2 (5 bases each). The V end lost 6 bases, the J end lost 7 bases, and 16 bases lay between the germline ends. From germline, CDR1 is SGHTA and CDR2 FQGTGA. This CDR3 spans 13 amino acids. CDR3 sequence reads: CASRPGTYREQYF. For the CDR3, the DNA is TGTGCCAGCAGACCCGGGACCTATCGGGAGCAGTACTTC.

This clonotype was observed once. The rearrangement uses TRBV28 and TRBJ2-3; tentative D call: TRBD2 (7 bases). Germline CDR1 reads MDHEN; CDR2 reads SYDVKM. The CDR3 runs 17 residues. The V end lost 5 bases, the J end lost 0 bases, and 18 bases lay between the germline ends. The CDR3: CASSETGGGWSTDTQYF. The CDR3 nucleotides are TGTGCCAGCAGTGAAACCGGCGGGGGCTGGAGCACAGATACGCAGTATTTT.

The chain recombines TRBV24-1 with TRBJ2-3; 9 nucleotides align to TRBD1. J was trimmed by 3 bases and V by 2 bases; bases with no gene match: 2. Germline assignment: CDR1 KGHDR and CDR2 SFDVKD. This CDR3 spans 15 amino acids. The CDR3 reads CATSDSTGGTDTQYF. In DNA form, the CDR3 reads TGTGCCACCAGTGATTCGACAGGGGGGACAGATACGCAGTATTTT.

This rearrangement joins TRBV24-1 to TRBJ1-5; a possible D gene is TRBD1 (6 bases). CDR3 length: 16 residues. Trimming stripped 3 bases from V and 5 bases from J, with 16 bases between. Germline values: CDR1 KGHDR, CDR2 SFDVKD. CDR3 DNA sequence: TGTGCCACCAGTGATCGGAACAGGGAGAAAGATCAGCCCCAGCATTTT. Translating it yields CATSDRNREKDQPQHF.

V and J are TRBV7-6 and TRBJ1-1; 7 positions match TRBD1. V trimming: 2 bases; J trimming: 1 base; junction bases outside the gene matches: 10. This CDR3 has 17 amino acids. In germline, CDR1 is SGHVS, CDR2 FNYEAQ. CDR3 sequence: CASSLRRGGGGNTEAFF. CDR3 bases: TGTGCCAGCAGCTTAAGGCGAGGGGGCGGTGGGAACACTGAAGCTTTCTTT.

The chain recombines TRBV6-6 with TRBJ2-7; TRBD2 aligns across 13 bases. The CDR3 loop spans 15 amino acids. Germline V gene sequence: CDR1 MNHNY, CDR2 SVGAGI (reference sequence). J lost 2 bases, V lost 7 bases, and 5 bases had no gene match. The CDR3 nucleotides are TGTGCCAGCAAGTTCGGGACTAGCGGGACCTACGAGCAGTACTTC. It translates to CASKFGTSGTYEQYF.